These T cell receptor beta chains were read from a single sample in a study of CD8+ T cells in alopecia areata. The table came from immunoSEQ multiplex PCR; TCRdb's copy has only in-frame clones and leaves some out. The repertoire holds roughly 250,000 clones, with around two thirds as singletons. Source: CD4+ T cells sorted from blood, taken at week 0. The source of these receptors is a human donor with alopecia areata. CDR3s include the opening cysteine and the closing phenylalanine or tryptophan. The D gene is left open where the match is weak. Only some rows state a clone size, as once, few, many or a class for expanded clones.

j_call	d_call	clone_size	v_call	cdr3_nt	cdr3_aa
TRBJ1-2	TRBD1	NA	TRBV30	TGTGCCTGGAGTCGAACACAGGGGGAACTTCCCTATGGCTACACCTTC	CAWSRTQGELPYGYTF
TRBJ2-2	NA	NA	TRBV29-1	TGCAGCGTCGAAAGGGGGGCCGGGGAGCTGTTTTTT	CSVERGAGELFF
TRBJ1-2	NA	NA	TRBV6-5	TGTGCCAGCAGTTCACCTCGCCGGCAGGGTAGACATGGCTACACCTTC	CASSSPRRQGRHGYTF
TRBJ1-2	NA	NA	TRBV5-1	TGCGCCAGCAGCTTGGAGGGTAGAAGTAATGGCTACACCTTC	CASSLEGRSNGYTF
TRBJ2-3	NA	NA	TRBV4-1	TGCGCCAGCAGCCAAGACCCGTCGGCTAGCTGGTCTAGCACAGATACGCAGTATTTT	CASSQDPSASWSSTDTQYF
TRBJ2-1	NA	NA	TRBV6-1	TGTGCCAGCAGTTCCGGGATTCCCAACAATGAGCAGTTCTTC	CASSSGIPNNEQFF
TRBJ2-3	TRBD2	NA	TRBV5-1	TGCGCCAGCAGCTTGGCGGGCAGCGGGGGCCCAGATACGCAGTATTTT	CASSLAGSGGPDTQYF
TRBJ2-2	NA	NA	TRBV12-5	TGTGCTAGTCGCCCGATGGTGAACACCGGGGAGCTGTTTTTT	CASRPMVNTGELFF
TRBJ1-6	TRBD1	NA	TRBV30	TGTGCCGGAGGGACAGGGTTAAATTCACCCCTCCACTTT	CAGGTGLNSPLHF
TRBJ2-1	NA	NA	TRBV25-1	TGTGCCAGCAGTGAGCCTGGGGACTACAATGAGCAGTTCTTC	CASSEPGDYNEQFF
TRBJ2-5	NA	NA	TRBV7-9	TGTGCCAGCAGCCAAAGGAGATTGTTTGGAGAGACCCAGTACTTC	CASSQRRLFGETQYF
TRBJ1-1	TRBD1	NA	TRBV19	TGTGCCAGTAGTGGACAGGGAGTTCGAGCTTTCTTT	CASSGQGVRAFF
TRBJ2-7	NA	NA	TRBV6-5	TGTGCCAGCCGCCGGGACGCAACCTACGAGCAGTACTTC	CASRRDATYEQYF
TRBJ1-2	NA	few	TRBV9	TGTGCCAGCAGCCCCGGACACCTCTATGGCTACACCTTC	CASSPGHLYGYTF
TRBJ2-5	NA	NA	TRBV18	TGTGCCAGCTCACCACCCTCCCTTCAAGAGACCCAGTACTTC	CASSPPSLQETQYF
TRBJ1-1	NA	NA	TRBV30	TGTGCCTGGAGTGGGGGTGGCACTGAAGCTTTCTTT	CAWSGGGTEAFF
TRBJ1-6	TRBD1	NA	TRBV30	TGTGCCGCGTTAGAGGACAGGGGGTTTTCACCCCTCCACTTT	CAALEDRGFSPLHF
TRBJ1-4	NA	NA	TRBV25-1	TGTGCCAGCAGTGAATCGGGCAATCGACTGTTTTTT	CASSESGNRLFF